Below, 19 T cell receptor beta chains from the same sample are listed, as sequenced in a study of post-analysis software for immune sequencing data. Study outcomes and limitations: In patients, TRBV5-6, TRBV5-1 and TRBV20-1 belonged to several TRBV segments found more frequently than in controls.

Tagging with unique molecular identifiers was a feature of the TCR beta cDNA libraries. One entry per CDR3 protein results from TCRdb running MiXCR on the PCR reads. Altogether a few hundred thousand distinct CDR3 sequences are present, roughly 36% being singletons, with the ten largest covering around an eighth. No antigen has been assigned to these receptors. The source material was blood. The receptors come from a girl under 18 with multiple sclerosis.

The chain has TRBV7-9 and TRBJ1-5; a weak D match, TRBD1 (6 bases). The CDR3 extends over 13 amino acids. V lost 5 bases, J lost 7 bases, and 12 bases lay in between. CDR1 and CDR2 (germline): SEHNR, FQNEAQ (reference sequence). The CDR3 protein is CASSPQGLQPQHF. The DNA of the CDR3 is TGTGCCAGCAGCCCACAGGGTCTACAGCCCCAGCATTTT.

This clonotype came up many times. The chain has TRBV4-3 and TRBJ1-2, with 7 bases that match TRBD1. Germline CDR1 is LGHNA and CDR2 is YSLEER. This CDR3 spans 16 amino acids. Trimming took 0 bases from V and 4 from J; bases not matched to a gene: 8. The CDR3, as DNA: TGCGCCAGCAGCCAAGAAGGGACAGCAGGATCCTATGGCTACACCTTC. This encodes CASSQEGTAGSYGYTF.

This sequence joins TRBV9 and TRBJ2-3, with 8 bases identical to TRBD1. CDR3 length equals 15 residues. J gave up 8 bases and V 0 bases, and 8 bases lay outside the gene matches. Germline CDR1 and CDR2: SGDLS and YYNGEE. CDR3 protein: CASSVEAGGFGTQYF. The CDR3 coding sequence is TGTGCCAGCAGCGTAGAGGCAGGGGGCTTCGGTACGCAGTATTTT.

This chain joins TRBV12-3 or TRBV12-4 and TRBJ1-5; no definite D call. The CDR3 extends over 12 amino acids. The V and J ends lost 7 bases and 3 bases respectively, with 7 bases between them. CDR3 DNA sequence: TGTGCCAGCACGGCCCTCAATCAGCCCCAGCATTTT. Translating gives CASTALNQPQHF.

This clonotype was detected only a few times. The chain joins TRBV5-4 to TRBJ2-7; TRBD2 matches 11 bases. Germline CDR1 and CDR2: SGHNT and YYREEE (reference sequence). V lost 4 bases to trimming and J lost 3 bases; unmatched junction nucleotides: 6. The CDR3 runs to 15 residues. In nucleotides, the CDR3 is TGTGCCAGCAGCGTTTCTAGCGGGGGGCTCTACGAGCAGTACTTC. Amino acids: CASSVSSGGLYEQYF.

The rearrangement joins TRBV6-5 to TRBJ2-2; D is ambiguous. The germline gives CDR1 MNHEY, CDR2 SVGAGI. The CDR3 is made up of 15 amino acids. V lost 2 bases, J lost 0 bases, and 7 bases lay in between. Written as DNA, the CDR3 is TGTGCCAGCAGTTACAGGCTAACGAACACCGGGGAGCTGTTTTTT. Its protein product is CASSYRLTNTGELFF.

This chain joins TRBV7-2 and TRBJ2-1, with 9 nucleotides matching TRBD2. V lost 1 base and J lost 6; bases outside the gene matches: 4. CDR3 length: 15 residues. CDR1 and CDR2 from the germline V gene are SGHTA and FQGNSA. The CDR3: CASSLGGRAANEQFF. Here the CDR3 DNA reads TGTGCCAGCAGCTTAGGCGGGAGGGCCGCCAATGAGCAGTTCTTC.

This clonotype was detected a few times. This chain joins TRBV7-2 and TRBJ2-3; either TRBD1 or TRBD2 may supply D (5 bases each). V gave up 6 bases and J gave up 3 bases, with 16 bases separating them. The germline CDR1 and CDR2 sequences are SGHTA and FQGNSA. The CDR3 runs 15 residues. CDR3 protein: CASRPEGLGTDTQYF. The CDR3 nucleotides read TGTGCCAGCAGGCCCGAGGGGCTAGGAACAGATACGCAGTATTTT.

This clonotype was counted only a few times. V is TRBV12-3 or TRBV12-4 and J is TRBJ2-7, with D maybe TRBD1 (6 bases). The germline V and J ends were trimmed by 5 bases and 5 bases, with 19 bases remaining between them. There are 15 residues in the CDR3. CDR3 sequence reads: CASSRQDGWGHEQYF. Here the CDR3 DNA reads TGTGCCAGCAGTAGACAGGACGGCTGGGGACACGAGCAGTACTTC.

This clonotype was seen repeatedly, ten times or more. This chain uses TRBV6-5 with TRBJ2-7, with TRBD2 matching over 7 bases. Germline V gene data show CDR1 as MNHEY and CDR2 as SVGAGI. This CDR3 has 13 residues. Germline trimming cut 8 bases from V and 0 bases from J; bases unmatched to any gene: 4. CDR3 bases: TGTGCCAGCTGCAGCGGGGTCTCCTACGAGCAGTACTTC. Translation gives CASCSGVSYEQYF.

A word on this clonotype: Given a much more abundant clone one base away, this may be a read error. The J gene is TRBJ2-3, the V gene TRBV6-1, with D uncertain. V was clipped by 1 base and J by 2 bases, with 4 bases between them. CDR1 is MNHNS, CDR2 SASEGT, per germline. The CDR3 length is 13 residues. The CDR3 DNA reads as TGTGCCAGCAGTGAAGAGATCACAGATACGCAGTATTTT. Translation gives CASSEEITDTQYF.

The sample holds a few counts of this clonotype. This chain links TRBV20-1 with TRBJ2-7; D ambiguous. Looked up from germline, CDR1 is DFQATT and CDR2 is SNEGSKA (reference sequence). This CDR3 comprises 13 residues. Trimming removed 2 bases from V and 2 bases from J, with 10 bases in between. CDR3 protein: CSARSVTPYEQYF. The CDR3, as DNA: TGCAGTGCTAGATCGGTGACCCCCTACGAGCAGTACTTC.

The gene calls are TRBV5-1 and TRBJ2-7, with D unresolved. V lost 1 base, J lost 2 bases, and 7 bases lay in between. The CDR3 consists of 13 residues. The germline V gene has CDR1 SGHRS and CDR2 YFSETQ. This CDR3 is CASSLFGPYEQYF. The CDR3 DNA is TGCGCCAGCAGCTTGTTCGGGCCCTACGAGCAGTACTTC.

This clonotype was picked up a small number of times. The chain is built from TRBV4-1 and TRBJ2-5; TRBD1 matches at 10 bases. The J segment lost 5 bases and the V segment lost 3 bases, leaving 9 bases of the junction unmatched. The CDR3 covers 16 residues. CDR1 MGHRA and CDR2 YSYEKL come from the germline V gene. CDR3 protein: CASSQVPGQGSETQYF. The CDR3 DNA reads TGCGCCAGCAGCCAGGTCCCGGGACAGGGGTCGGAGACCCAGTACTTC.

This clonotype was counted only a few times. The chain joins TRBV20-1 to TRBJ2-2; the match to TRBD2 covers 11 bases. After removal of 3 bases from V and 5 bases from J, the junction contained 2 bases not matched to a gene. This CDR3 is 14 amino acids long. CDR1 is DFQATT, CDR2 SNEGSKA, per germline (reference sequence). The CDR3 nucleotides are TGCAGTGCTAGTATAGCGGGGGGGACCGGGGAGCTGTTTTTT. It is translated as CSASIAGGTGELFF.

The V gene is TRBV5-6, the J gene TRBJ2-1; possibly TRBD1 for D (6 bases). Germline lookup yields CDR1 SGHDT and CDR2 YYEEEE. V was pared by 2 bases and J by 7 bases, with 16 bases between. The CDR3 contains 15 residues. This chain's CDR3 is CASSFGQGSRNEQFF. For the CDR3, the DNA is TGTGCCAGCAGCTTCGGTCAGGGGAGTCGGAATGAGCAGTTCTTC.

The gene calls are TRBV12-3 or TRBV12-4 and TRBJ2-7, with 11 bases that match TRBD2. The J segment lost 0 bases and the V segment lost 5 bases, leaving 3 bases of the junction unmatched. CDR3 size: 15 residues. CDR3 nucleotide sequence: TGTGCCAGCAGTGGGGGACTAGCGGTCTCCTACGAGCAGTACTTC. Translating gives CASSGGLAVSYEQYF.

The chain carries TRBV6-1 and TRBJ2-3; perhaps TRBD1 as D (5 bases). Trimming removed 6 bases from V and 8 bases from J, with 9 bases in between. This CDR3 is built from 11 residues. Germline CDR1 MNHNS, CDR2 SASEGT. CDR3 sequence (DNA): TGTGCCAGCAGCGGGCAGGGTACGCAGTATTTT. Translated: CASSGQGTQYF.

This clonotype has just a few counts. CDR3 sequence (DNA): TGTGCCAGCAGTTACTCTGGGGCTCGGCAACTATATGGCTACACCTTC. Its protein product is CASSYSGARQLYGYTF. The genes are TRBV6-2 or TRBV6-3 and TRBJ1-2; TRBD1 might be the D (5 bases). Per the germline V gene, CDR1 is MNHEY and CDR2 is SVGEGT. Trimming pared 0 bases from V and 5 bases from J, leaving 16 bases between. The CDR3 loop spans 16 amino acids.